Listed here is a single TCR beta chain. Its antigen is currently unknown. Template switching introduced a universal primer site, and the cDNA bore unique molecular identifiers. MiXCR, applied by TCRdb to the 5' RACE reads, yields one record per CDR3 protein. Among approximately 530,000 distinct CDR3 sequences, about a fifth were seen once, and the ten largest hold 0.48%. This specimen comes from a study of identical twins. The study's findings and limits: Low generation probability was overrepresented in out-of-frame alpha sequences shared by twins.

These sequences were also reported in another study, on yellow fever vaccine responses in identical twins.

Sequences were obtained from CD4+ T cells sorted from blood. This clonotype originated in a woman between 18 and 29 years old in good health.

The CDR3 nucleotides read TGTGCCAGCAGTGTCGGGGTTCCATCCTACGAGCAGTACGTC. Its protein is CASSVGVPSYEQYV. V and J are TRBV6-1 and TRBJ2-7; D might be TRBD2 (5 bases). From germline, CDR1 is MNHNS and CDR2 SASEGT. The V gene lost 4 bases and the J gene lost 1 base, with 11 bases spanning the gap. The CDR3 totals 14 residues.